These T cell receptor beta chains were read from a single sample in a study of breast tumors, draining lymph nodes, adjacent tissues. Each CDR3 protein gets one entry after TCRdb re-called the multiplex PCR reads with MiXCR. The sample lists about 200,000 distinct CDR3 sequences, roughly 31% occurring once. Sequencing was carried out using axillary lymph node tissue. These receptors were collected from a female donor with breast cancer. Some clones in this sample may be carry-over from other donors' samples. CDR3s include the opening cysteine and the closing phenylalanine or tryptophan. Each record gives: V gene, J gene, CDR3 protein.

>TRBV11-2|TRBJ2-7
CASSPTGRWRAYEQYF
>TRBV27|TRBJ1-6
CASSFRGKNSPLHF
>TRBV20-1|TRBJ2-1
CSAREASGGGNEQFF
>TRBV10-3|TRBJ2-3
CAIKRDGLSTDTQYF
>TRBV2|TRBJ2-1
CASNPRAGEQFF
>TRBV9|TRBJ2-3
CASSVRGRASGSTDTQYF
>TRBV6-6|TRBJ2-5
CASIRYPGETQYF
>TRBV20-1|TRBJ1-2
CSARRDSEYGYTF
>TRBV25-1|TRBJ2-3
CASSGTDRTSSTDTQYF
>TRBV5-1|TRBJ2-1
CASSLGPERGNEQFF
>TRBV6-1|TRBJ2-3
CASRREGVGSTDTQYF
>TRBV6-5|TRBJ1-5
CASRSDRAQPQHF
>TRBV19|TRBJ2-3
CASSIDPTRDTQYF
>TRBV6-1|TRBJ1-2
CASSEGGLRSNYGYTF
>TRBV20-1|TRBJ2-1
CSAVGLGSYNEQFF
>TRBV30|TRBJ2-7
CAWSNRTGSYEQYF
>TRBV4-3|TRBJ2-4
CASSQEQKNIQYF
>TRBV28|TRBJ2-7
CASSPGTGEGYEQYF
>TRBV7-2|TRBJ2-3
CASSLSDTQYF
>TRBV5-8|TRBJ2-7
CASRSGTSGSYEQYF
>TRBV6-5|TRBJ2-2
CASSHSRGTGELFF
>TRBV20-1|TRBJ2-7
CSASERLYEPCF